These T cell receptor beta chains were read from a single sample in a study of CD8 T cells in ankylosing spondylitis. Each CDR3 protein gets one entry after TCRdb re-called the 5' RACE reads with MiXCR. The profile shows about 800,000 distinct CDR3 sequences, 12% of them singletons. Sequences were obtained from blood, either unsorted or a sorted T cell fraction (not recorded which). The source is a male donor with ankylosing spondylitis. CDR3s include the opening cysteine and the closing phenylalanine or tryptophan. D genes are given only for firm matches. Rows give clone size only sometimes, using once, few, many, or a class for an expanded clone.

clone size | D gene | J gene | V gene | CDR3 protein | CDR3 DNA
. | TRBD1 | TRBJ2-7 | TRBV27 | CASSTRTGTVYEQYF | TGTGCCAGCAGTACACGGACCGGGACAGTCTACGAGCAGTACTTC
. | . | TRBJ1-1 | TRBV20-1 | CSARTPSTGTEAFF | TGCAGTGCTAGAACACCCAGCACAGGCACTGAAGCTTTCTTT
. | . | TRBJ2-5 | TRBV24-1 | CATSELGLLEETQYF | TGTGCCACCAGTGAGTTAGGACTTCTCGAGGAGACCCAGTACTTC
. | . | TRBJ2-3 | TRBV20-1 | CSAEDPGDTQYF | TGCAGTGCCGAAGACCCGGGAGATACGCAGTATTTT
few | TRBD2 | TRBJ2-3 | TRBV5-6 | CASSGGLVRTDTQYF | TGTGCCAGCAGCGGGGGACTAGTTAGGACAGATACGCAGTATTTT
. | . | TRBJ1-4 | TRBV7-8 | CASSSTGTWDEKLFF | TGTGCCAGCAGCTCCACCGGGACATGGGATGAAAAACTGTTTTTT
many | . | TRBJ1-5 | TRBV12-3/TRBV12-4 | CASRVESNQPQHF | TGTGCCAGCAGGGTCGAGAGCAATCAGCCCCAGCATTTT
many | . | TRBJ2-6 | TRBV4-2 | CASGSRVSGANVLTF | TGTGCCAGCGGGTCCCGGGTTTCTGGGGCCAACGTCCTGACTTTC
. | . | TRBJ2-7 | TRBV20-1 | CSGETDHYEQYF | TGCTCCGGAGAAACAGACCACTACGAGCAGTACTTC
many | TRBD2 | TRBJ2-1 | TRBV5-1 | CASSQTSGSNEQFF | TGCGCCAGCAGTCAGACTAGCGGGAGCAATGAGCAGTTCTTC
. | . | TRBJ2-5 | TRBV7-8 | CASSLAWYNQETQYF | TGTGCCAGCAGCTTAGCATGGTACAACCAAGAGACCCAGTACTTC
once | TRBD2 | TRBJ2-5 | TRBV4-3 | CASSQDPASGAQETQYF | TGCGCCAGCAGCCAAGATCCGGCTAGCGGCGCCCAAGAGACCCAGTACTTC
few | . | TRBJ1-3 | TRBV7-2 | CASRISSGNTIYF | TGTGCCTCGCGTATTTCCTCTGGAAACACCATATATTTT
. | . | TRBJ1-5 | TRBV7-2 | CASNSPNQPQHF | TGTGCCAGTAACAGTCCCAATCAGCCCCAGCATTTT
. | . | TRBJ1-1 | TRBV29-1 | CSAGPMNTEAFF | TGCAGCGCTGGCCCGATGAACACTGAAGCTTTCTTT
. | . | TRBJ2-2 | TRBV19 | CASSIMARTGELFF | TGTGCCAGTAGTATAATGGCCAGGACCGGGGAGCTGTTTTTT
. | TRBD2 | TRBJ2-7 | TRBV20-1 | CSASLAGAPHEQYF | TGCAGTGCTAGCCTAGCGGGAGCTCCCCACGAGCAGTACTTC
. | TRBD2 | TRBJ2-4 | TRBV7-2 | CASSRGGTPSNIQYF | TGTGCCAGCAGCCGGGGGGGGACACCTTCAAACATTCAGTACTTC
. | . | TRBJ1-4 | TRBV20-1 | CSARDVRRGEKLFF | TGCAGTGCTAGAGATGTCCGGCGCGGTGAAAAACTGTTTTTT
few | . | TRBJ1-1 | TRBV9 | CATSREALNTEAFF | TGTGCCACTAGTCGGGAAGCCCTGAACACTGAAGCTTTCTTT
few | . | TRBJ2-7 | TRBV5-1 | CASSFTGRNDEQYF | TGCGCCAGCAGCTTTACCGGGAGAAACGACGAGCAGTACTTC
many | . | TRBJ2-3 | TRBV29-1 | CSVEALQDTQYF | TGCAGCGTTGAAGCGCTTCAAGATACGCAGTATTTT
few | . | TRBJ1-2 | TRBV20-1 | CSASLLGYGYTF | TGCAGTGCTAGTCTGCTGGGCTATGGCTACACCTTC
few | . | TRBJ1-2 | TRBV6-1 | CASSQGPTYGYTF | TGTGCCAGCAGCCAGGGACCGACCTATGGCTACACCTTC
few | . | TRBJ2-3 | TRBV6-2/TRBV6-3 | CASSSLGATQYF | TGTGCCAGCAGTTCACTGGGCGCCACGCAGTATTTT
few | . | TRBJ2-7 | TRBV20-1 | CSASPAAIPYEQYF | TGCAGTGCTTCGCCGGCCGCGATCCCCTACGAGCAGTACTTC
. | TRBD1 | TRBJ2-3 | TRBV6-5 | CASSFPGGTQYF | TGTGCCAGCAGTTTCCCAGGGGGTACGCAGTATTTT
. | . | TRBJ1-5 | TRBV12-3/TRBV12-4 | CASSLASGGPQHF | TGTGCCAGCAGTTTAGCATCAGGAGGGCCCCAGCATTTT
. | . | TRBJ2-5 | TRBV20-1 | CSAGWGEMTQYF | TGCAGTGCCGGATGGGGAGAAATGACCCAGTACTTC
. | . | TRBJ2-7 | TRBV7-9 | CASTPSGTPRYEQYF | TGTGCCAGCACCCCCTCAGGGACACCTCGTTACGAGCAGTACTTC
. | TRBD1 | TRBJ2-3 | TRBV29-1 | CSVESGQGFADTQYF | TGCAGCGTTGAAAGCGGACAGGGTTTTGCAGATACGCAGTATTTT
many | . | TRBJ1-3 | TRBV10-3 | CAISESRDTIYF | TGTGCCATCAGTGAGTCGAGGGACACCATATATTTT
. | TRBD1 | TRBJ1-1 | TRBV7-2 | CASSLTSGGTEAFF | TGTGCCAGCAGCTTAACATCAGGGGGGACTGAAGCTTTCTTT
many | . | TRBJ2-5 | TRBV5-1 | CASSLVLAGETQYF | TGTGCCAGCAGCTTAGTTCTAGCTGGGGAGACCCAGTACTTC